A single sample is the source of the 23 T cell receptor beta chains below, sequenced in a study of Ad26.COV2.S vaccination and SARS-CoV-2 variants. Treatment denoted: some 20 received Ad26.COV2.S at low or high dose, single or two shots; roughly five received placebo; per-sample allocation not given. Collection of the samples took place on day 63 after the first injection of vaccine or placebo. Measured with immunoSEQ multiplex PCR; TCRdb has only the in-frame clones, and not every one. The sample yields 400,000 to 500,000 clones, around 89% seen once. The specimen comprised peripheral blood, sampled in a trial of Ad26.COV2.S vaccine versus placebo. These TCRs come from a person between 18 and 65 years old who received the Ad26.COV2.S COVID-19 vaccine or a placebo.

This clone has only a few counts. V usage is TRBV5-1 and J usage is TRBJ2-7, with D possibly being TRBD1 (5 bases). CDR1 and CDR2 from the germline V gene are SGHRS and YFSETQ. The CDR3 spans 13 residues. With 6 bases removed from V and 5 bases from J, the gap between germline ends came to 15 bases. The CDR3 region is CASTSPTVDEQYF. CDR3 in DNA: TGCGCCAGCACCTCCCCGACAGTCGACGAGCAGTACTTC. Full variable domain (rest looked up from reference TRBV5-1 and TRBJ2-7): KAGVTQTPRYLIKTRGQQVTLSCSPISGHRSVSWYQQTPGQGLQFLFEYFSETQRNKGNFPGRFSGRQFSNSRSEMNVSTLELGDSALYLCASTSPTVDEQYFGPGTRLTVT.

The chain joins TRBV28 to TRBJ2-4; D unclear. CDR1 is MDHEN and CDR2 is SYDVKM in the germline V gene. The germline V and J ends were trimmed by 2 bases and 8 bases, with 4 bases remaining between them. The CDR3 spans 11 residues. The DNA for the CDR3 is TGTGCCAGCAGTTTAACGGACATTCAGTACTTC. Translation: CASSLTDIQYF.

The CDR3 reads CASSLGTNTEAFF. CDR3 bases: TGTGCCAGCAGCTTAGGGACGAACACTGAAGCTTTCTTT. V gene TRBV7-8 combines with J gene TRBJ1-1; D gene uncertain. The CDR3 has 13 amino acids. The V and J ends lost 1 base and 1 base respectively, with 4 bases between them. Germline lookup yields CDR1 SGHVS and CDR2 FQNEAQ. Full variable domain (outside the CDR3, taken from reference TRBV7-8 and TRBJ1-1): GAGVSQSPRYKVAKRGQDVALRCDPISGHVSLFWYQQALGQGPEFLTYFQNEAQLDKSGLPSDRFFAERPEGSVSTLKIQRTQQEDSAVYLCASSLGTNTEAFFGQGTRLTVV.

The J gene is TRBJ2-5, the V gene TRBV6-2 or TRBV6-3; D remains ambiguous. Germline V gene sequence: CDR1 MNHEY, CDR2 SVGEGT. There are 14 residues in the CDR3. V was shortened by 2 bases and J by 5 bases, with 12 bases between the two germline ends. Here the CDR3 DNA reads TGTGCCAGCAGTTACAGGGCCGCCCGGGAGACCCAGTACTTC. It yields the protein CASSYRAARETQYF.

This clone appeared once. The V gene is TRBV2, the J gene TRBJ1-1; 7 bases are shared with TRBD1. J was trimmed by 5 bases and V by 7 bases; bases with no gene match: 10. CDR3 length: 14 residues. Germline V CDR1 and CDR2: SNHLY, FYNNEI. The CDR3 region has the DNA TGTGCCAGCATAATTGAGGGGGCGGGGACTGAAGCTTTCTTT. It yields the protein CASIIEGAGTEAFF.

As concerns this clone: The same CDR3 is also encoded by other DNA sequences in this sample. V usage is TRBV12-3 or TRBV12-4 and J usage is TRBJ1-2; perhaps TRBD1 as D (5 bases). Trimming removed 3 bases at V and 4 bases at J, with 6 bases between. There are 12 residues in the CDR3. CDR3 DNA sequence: TGTGCCAGCAGTTTCGGGGGCTATGGCTACACCTTC. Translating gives CASSFGGYGYTF.

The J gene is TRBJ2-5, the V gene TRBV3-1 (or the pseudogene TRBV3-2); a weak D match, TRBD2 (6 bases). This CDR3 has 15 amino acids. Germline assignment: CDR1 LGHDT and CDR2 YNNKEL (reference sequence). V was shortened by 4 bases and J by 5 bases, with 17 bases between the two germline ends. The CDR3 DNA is TGTGCCAGCAGCCGAAGTCCGGGGGTGCAGGAGACCCAGTACTTC. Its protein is CASSRSPGVQETQYF.

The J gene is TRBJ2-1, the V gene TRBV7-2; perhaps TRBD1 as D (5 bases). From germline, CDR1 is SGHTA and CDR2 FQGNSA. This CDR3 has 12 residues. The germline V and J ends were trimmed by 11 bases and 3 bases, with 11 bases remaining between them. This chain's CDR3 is CAGGHGYNEQFF. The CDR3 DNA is TGTGCCGGTGGACACGGCTACAATGAGCAGTTCTTC. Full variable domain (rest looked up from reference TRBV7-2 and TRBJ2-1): GAGVSQSPSNKVTEKGKDVELRCDPISGHTALYWYRQSLGQGLEFLIYFQGNSAPDKSGLPSDRFSAERTGGSVSTLTIQRTQQEDSAVYLCAGGHGYNEQFFGPGTRLTVL.

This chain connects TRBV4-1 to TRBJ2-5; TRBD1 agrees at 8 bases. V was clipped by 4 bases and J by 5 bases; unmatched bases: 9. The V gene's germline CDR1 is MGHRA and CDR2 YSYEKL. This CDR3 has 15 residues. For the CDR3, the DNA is TGCGCCAGCAGCCGCACCAGGGGGCTGGGTGAGACCCAGTACTTC. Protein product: CASSRTRGLGETQYF.

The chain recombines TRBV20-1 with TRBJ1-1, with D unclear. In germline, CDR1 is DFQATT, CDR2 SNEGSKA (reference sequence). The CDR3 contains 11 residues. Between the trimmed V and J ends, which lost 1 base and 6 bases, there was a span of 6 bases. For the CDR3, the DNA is TGCAGTGCTAGAGGGGTGGCTGAAGCTTTCTTT. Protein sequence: CSARGVAEAFF.

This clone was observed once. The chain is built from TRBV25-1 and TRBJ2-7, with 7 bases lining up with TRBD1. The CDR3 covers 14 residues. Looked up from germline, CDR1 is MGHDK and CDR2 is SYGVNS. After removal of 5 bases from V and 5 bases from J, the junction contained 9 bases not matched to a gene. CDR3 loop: CASSWTGKGDEQYF. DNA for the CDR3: TGTGCCAGCAGTTGGACAGGTAAAGGGGACGAGCAGTACTTC.

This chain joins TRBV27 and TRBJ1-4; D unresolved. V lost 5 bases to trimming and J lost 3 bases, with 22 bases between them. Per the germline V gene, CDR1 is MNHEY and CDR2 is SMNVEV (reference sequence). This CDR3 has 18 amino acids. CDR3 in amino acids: CASSPFPQTDLPNEKLFF. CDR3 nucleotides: TGTGCCAGCAGTCCCTTCCCCCAAACAGATCTTCCTAATGAAAAACTGTTTTTT.

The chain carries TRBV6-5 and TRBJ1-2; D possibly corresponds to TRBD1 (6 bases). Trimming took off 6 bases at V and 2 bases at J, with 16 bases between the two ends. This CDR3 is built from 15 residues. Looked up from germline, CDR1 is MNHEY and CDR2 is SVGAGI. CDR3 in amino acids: CASRDRGGQNYGYTF. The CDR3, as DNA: TGTGCCAGCAGAGATCGGGGGGGACAAAACTATGGCTACACCTTC.

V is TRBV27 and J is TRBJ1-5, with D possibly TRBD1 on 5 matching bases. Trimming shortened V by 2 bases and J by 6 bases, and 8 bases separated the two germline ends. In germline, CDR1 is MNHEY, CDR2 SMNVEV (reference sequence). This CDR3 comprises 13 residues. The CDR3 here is CASSLQGAQPQHF. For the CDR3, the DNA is TGTGCCAGCAGTTTACAGGGTGCTCAGCCCCAGCATTTT.

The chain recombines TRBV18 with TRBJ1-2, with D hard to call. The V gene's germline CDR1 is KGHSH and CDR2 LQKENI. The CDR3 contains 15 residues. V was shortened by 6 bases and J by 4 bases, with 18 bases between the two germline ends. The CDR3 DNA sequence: TGTGCCAGCTCCCCCCGGGAGCCGGAGGGCTATGGCTACACCTTC. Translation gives CASSPREPEGYGYTF.

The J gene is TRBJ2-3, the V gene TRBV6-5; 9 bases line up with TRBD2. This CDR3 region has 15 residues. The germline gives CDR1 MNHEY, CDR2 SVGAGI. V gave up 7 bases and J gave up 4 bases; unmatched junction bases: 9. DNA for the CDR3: TGTGCCAGCACCTCCCCAGCGGGGGGCCCAGATACGCAGTATTTT. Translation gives CASTSPAGGPDTQYF.

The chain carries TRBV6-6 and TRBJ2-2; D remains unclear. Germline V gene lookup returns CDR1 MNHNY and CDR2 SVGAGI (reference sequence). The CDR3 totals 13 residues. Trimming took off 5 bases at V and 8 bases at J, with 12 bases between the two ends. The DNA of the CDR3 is TGTGCCAGCAGTCTATACGGACCAGGGGAGCTGTTTTTT. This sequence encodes CASSLYGPGELFF.

CDR3 sequence (DNA): TGCGCCAGCAGCTTGGGGGCTATGGATTTCTCCTACAATGAGCAGTTCTTC. It yields the protein CASSLGAMDFSYNEQFF. The chain joins TRBV5-1 to TRBJ2-1; D remains ambiguous. The CDR3 runs to 17 residues. The germline V and J ends were trimmed by 0 bases and 0 bases, with 13 bases remaining between them. CDR1 SGHRS and CDR2 YFSETQ come from the germline V gene.

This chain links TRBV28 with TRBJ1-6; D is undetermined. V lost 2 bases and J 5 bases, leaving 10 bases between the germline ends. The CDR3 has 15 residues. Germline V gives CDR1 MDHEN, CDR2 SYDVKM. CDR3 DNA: TGTGCCAGCAGTTTAGAAGCAGCGAATAATTCACCCCTCCACTTT. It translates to CASSLEAANNSPLHF.

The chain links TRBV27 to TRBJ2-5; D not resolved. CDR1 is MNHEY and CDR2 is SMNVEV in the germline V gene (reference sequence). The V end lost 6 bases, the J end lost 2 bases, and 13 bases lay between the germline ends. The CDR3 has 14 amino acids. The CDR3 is CASSRPDGQETQYF. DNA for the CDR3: TGTGCCAGCAGCCGACCGGACGGTCAAGAGACCCAGTACTTC.

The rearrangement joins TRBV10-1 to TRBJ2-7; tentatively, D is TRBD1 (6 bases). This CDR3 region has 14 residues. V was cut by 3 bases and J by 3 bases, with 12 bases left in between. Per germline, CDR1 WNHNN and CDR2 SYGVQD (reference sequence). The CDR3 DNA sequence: TGCGCCAGCAGTGAAACAGGGAGAGGCTACGAGCAGTACTTC. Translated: CASSETGRGYEQYF.

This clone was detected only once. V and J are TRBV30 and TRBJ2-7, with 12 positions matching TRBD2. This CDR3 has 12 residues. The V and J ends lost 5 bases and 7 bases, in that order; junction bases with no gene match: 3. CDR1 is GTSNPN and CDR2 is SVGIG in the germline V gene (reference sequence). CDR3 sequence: CAWVGLAGEQYF. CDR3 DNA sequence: TGTGCCTGGGTCGGACTAGCGGGGGAGCAGTACTTC. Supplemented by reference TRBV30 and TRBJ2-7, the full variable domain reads SQTIHQWPATLVQPVGSPLSLECTVEGTSNPNLYWYRQAAGRGLQLLFYSVGIGQISSEVPQNLSASRPQDRQFILSSKKLLLSDSGFYLCAWVGLAGEQYFGPGTRLTVT.

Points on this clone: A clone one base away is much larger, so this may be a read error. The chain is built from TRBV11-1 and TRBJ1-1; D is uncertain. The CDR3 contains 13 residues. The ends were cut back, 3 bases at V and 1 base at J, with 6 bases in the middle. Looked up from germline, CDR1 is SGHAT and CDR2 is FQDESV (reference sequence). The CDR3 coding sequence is TGTGCCAGCAGCTTGGTGGGGAACACTGAAGCTTTCTTT. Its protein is CASSLVGNTEAFF.